Listed below are T cell receptor beta chains from one sample, sequenced in a study of T cell responses to AZD1222 COVID-19 vaccine. Only in-frame clones appear in the TCRdb table, and some are missing; sequencing was by immunoSEQ multiplex PCR. Of around 100,000 clones in the sample, approximately 81% were seen once. The starting material was peripheral blood, obtained on day 0 of AZD1222 vaccination. The receptors were sampled from an adult in good health. CDR3s include the opening cysteine and the closing phenylalanine or tryptophan. A D gene is named only where the DNA matches it firmly. Size values are once, few and many counts, or a class for expanded clones, and some rows have none.

CDR3nt: TGTGCCAGCAGCTTCTTCACTAGCGAAGAGCAGTTCTTC
CDR3aa: CASSFFTSEEQFF
abundance: NA
d_gene: TRBD2
j_gene: TRBJ2-1
v_gene: TRBV7-2

CDR3nt: TGTGCCAGCAGCTTGAGGACAGCCTATAGCAATCAGCCCCAGCATTTT
CDR3aa: CASSLRTAYSNQPQHF
abundance: NA
d_gene: NA
j_gene: TRBJ1-5
v_gene: TRBV28

CDR3nt: TGTGCCAGCAGCCTAGTCCAAGAGACCCAGTACTTC
CDR3aa: CASSLVQETQYF
abundance: few
d_gene: NA
j_gene: TRBJ2-5
v_gene: TRBV3-1/TRBV3-2

CDR3nt: TGTGCCAGTAGTCCCGTTCAGGGCACGAACACTGAAGCTTTCTTT
CDR3aa: CASSPVQGTNTEAFF
abundance: NA
d_gene: NA
j_gene: TRBJ1-1
v_gene: TRBV19

CDR3nt: TGTGCCAGCAGTTCGGGACAGGCCACCGGGGAGCTGTTTTTT
CDR3aa: CASSSGQATGELFF
abundance: NA
d_gene: TRBD1
j_gene: TRBJ2-2
v_gene: TRBV6-5

CDR3nt: TGTGCCAGCAGCCGGACTAGCGGACTCACCGGGGAGCTGTTTTTT
CDR3aa: CASSRTSGLTGELFF
abundance: once
d_gene: TRBD2
j_gene: TRBJ2-2
v_gene: TRBV28

CDR3nt: TGTGCCAGTAGGCCTGACATCTACACCGGGGAGCTGTTTTTT
CDR3aa: CASRPDIYTGELFF
abundance: NA
d_gene: NA
j_gene: TRBJ2-2
v_gene: TRBV19

CDR3nt: TGTGCCAGCAGTCAGAGGGCGGCATCTACTAATTCACCCCTCCACTTT
CDR3aa: CASSQRAASTNSPLHF
abundance: NA
d_gene: NA
j_gene: TRBJ1-6
v_gene: TRBV7-2

CDR3nt: TGTGCCAGCAAAGGACAGGGAAACTATGGCTACACCTTC
CDR3aa: CASKGQGNYGYTF
abundance: NA
d_gene: TRBD1
j_gene: TRBJ1-2
v_gene: TRBV11-2

CDR3nt: TGCAGTGCTAGTTGGTCTAGCGGGAGCGAATACAATGAGCAGTTCTTC
CDR3aa: CSASWSSGSEYNEQFF
abundance: NA
d_gene: TRBD2
j_gene: TRBJ2-1
v_gene: TRBV20-1

CDR3nt: TGTGCCAGCAGTACCGGGACAGCCGGCTACGAGCAGTACTTC
CDR3aa: CASSTGTAGYEQYF
abundance: NA
d_gene: TRBD1
j_gene: TRBJ2-7
v_gene: TRBV28

CDR3nt: TGTGCCACCAGTGACGACAGGAGCTCTGGAAACACCATATATTTT
CDR3aa: CATSDDRSSGNTIYF
abundance: NA
d_gene: NA
j_gene: TRBJ1-3
v_gene: TRBV24-1

CDR3nt: TGTGCCATCAGGGGACAGGGAGGTGGAAACACCATATATTTT
CDR3aa: CAIRGQGGGNTIYF
abundance: NA
d_gene: TRBD1
j_gene: TRBJ1-3
v_gene: TRBV10-3

CDR3nt: TGTGCCAGTACCCCGGGGAGCAGAAACTATGGCTACACCTTC
CDR3aa: CASTPGSRNYGYTF
abundance: NA
d_gene: NA
j_gene: TRBJ1-2
v_gene: TRBV19

CDR3nt: TGTGCCAGCAGCTTCGGACTAGAGGGCCCCGGGGAGCTGTTTTTT
CDR3aa: CASSFGLEGPGELFF
abundance: NA
d_gene: TRBD2
j_gene: TRBJ2-2
v_gene: TRBV6-5

CDR3nt: TGTGCCAGCAGCTTGGAAGAGTATCAGCCCCAGCATTTT
CDR3aa: CASSLEEYQPQHF
abundance: NA
d_gene: NA
j_gene: TRBJ1-5
v_gene: TRBV7-9

CDR3nt: TGTGCCAGCAGCCAGGAAACAGGGCGCACTAACTATGGCTACACCTTC
CDR3aa: CASSQETGRTNYGYTF
abundance: medium-sized
d_gene: NA
j_gene: TRBJ1-2
v_gene: TRBV4-2

CDR3nt: TGTGCCAGCAGCTTCCAGGGGGCGCAGCCCCAGCATTTT
CDR3aa: CASSFQGAQPQHF
abundance: NA
d_gene: TRBD1
j_gene: TRBJ1-5
v_gene: TRBV5-6

CDR3nt: TGTGCCACCAGCCCCGGAGGATTAGGGGCGGTCGAGCAGTACTTC
CDR3aa: CATSPGGLGAVEQYF
abundance: NA
d_gene: NA
j_gene: TRBJ2-7
v_gene: TRBV15

CDR3nt: TGTGCCAGCAGTTTAAGGCTTCAGGGGCCCACTGAAGCTTTCTTT
CDR3aa: CASSLRLQGPTEAFF
abundance: NA
d_gene: NA
j_gene: TRBJ1-1
v_gene: TRBV27

CDR3nt: TGTGCCAGCACCCGACTGGGGACCCAGTACTTC
CDR3aa: CASTRLGTQYF
abundance: NA
d_gene: NA
j_gene: TRBJ2-5
v_gene: TRBV12-3/TRBV12-4

CDR3nt: TGTGCCAGCAGTCCGACTAGCGGGTATATCAATGAGCAGTTCTTC
CDR3aa: CASSPTSGYINEQFF
abundance: NA
d_gene: TRBD2
j_gene: TRBJ2-1
v_gene: TRBV28

CDR3nt: TGTGCCAGCACCCCTGGGGCAGGGGCCGAAAAACTGTTTTTT
CDR3aa: CASTPGAGAEKLFF
abundance: NA
d_gene: NA
j_gene: TRBJ1-4
v_gene: TRBV28

CDR3nt: TGCAGCGTTGAAAGAGGGACGGAGACCCAGTACTTC
CDR3aa: CSVERGTETQYF
abundance: many
d_gene: NA
j_gene: TRBJ2-5
v_gene: TRBV29-1

CDR3nt: TGTGCCAGCAGCTTAGCGTCCCGGAGCAGCTTAAACACTGAAGCTTTCTTT
CDR3aa: CASSLASRSSLNTEAFF
abundance: NA
d_gene: NA
j_gene: TRBJ1-1
v_gene: TRBV7-9

CDR3nt: TGTGCCAGCAGCCAAGATAGGGGCCGAACCGGGGAGCTGTTTTTT
CDR3aa: CASSQDRGRTGELFF
abundance: NA
d_gene: NA
j_gene: TRBJ2-2
v_gene: TRBV3-1/TRBV3-2

CDR3nt: TGCGCCAGCAGCCCAGCTCGGACAGGCCGTCCTACGCAGTATTTT
CDR3aa: CASSPARTGRPTQYF
abundance: NA
d_gene: TRBD1
j_gene: TRBJ2-3
v_gene: TRBV4-3

CDR3nt: TGTGCCAGCAGTTTGCGGCGGGTCAATGAGCAGTTCTTC
CDR3aa: CASSLRRVNEQFF
abundance: NA
d_gene: NA
j_gene: TRBJ2-1
v_gene: TRBV12-3/TRBV12-4

CDR3nt: TGTACAGGAAGCAGTTTTTATGGCTACACCTTC
CDR3aa: CTGSSFYGYTF
abundance: NA
d_gene: NA
j_gene: TRBJ1-2
v_gene: TRBV30

CDR3nt: TGTGCCACCAATAGTCCGGGGGATGGCTACACCTTC
CDR3aa: CATNSPGDGYTF
abundance: NA
d_gene: NA
j_gene: TRBJ1-2
v_gene: TRBV24-1

CDR3nt: TGCAGCGTTGCTGGGATTGCCAACGTCCTGACTTTC
CDR3aa: CSVAGIANVLTF
abundance: NA
d_gene: NA
j_gene: TRBJ2-6
v_gene: TRBV29-1

CDR3nt: TGTGCCAGCAATCGGGGGGAGAGTGAAGCTTTCTTT
CDR3aa: CASNRGESEAFF
abundance: NA
d_gene: NA
j_gene: TRBJ1-1
v_gene: TRBV2

CDR3nt: TGTGCCAGTAGTACGAACCGGGACAGGGGGGAATATAATTCACCCCTCCACTTT
CDR3aa: CASSTNRDRGEYNSPLHF
abundance: NA
d_gene: TRBD1
j_gene: TRBJ1-6
v_gene: TRBV19

CDR3nt: TGTGCCAGCAGCTTATCGTCTGGGTTTCGGAATGAGCAGTTCTTC
CDR3aa: CASSLSSGFRNEQFF
abundance: NA
d_gene: NA
j_gene: TRBJ2-1
v_gene: TRBV7-9

CDR3nt: TGTGCCAGTATGATTAGGCTCCAGCCCCAGCATTTT
CDR3aa: CASMIRLQPQHF
abundance: NA
d_gene: NA
j_gene: TRBJ1-5
v_gene: TRBV28

CDR3nt: TGTGCCAGCAGCGAGGGGGGCCAGATGAACACTGAAGCTTTCTTT
CDR3aa: CASSEGGQMNTEAFF
abundance: NA
d_gene: NA
j_gene: TRBJ1-1
v_gene: TRBV9

CDR3nt: TGCAGTGCTAGAGGAACCGGGGAGCTGTTTTTT
CDR3aa: CSARGTGELFF
abundance: NA
d_gene: NA
j_gene: TRBJ2-2
v_gene: TRBV20-1

CDR3nt: TGCGCCAGCAGCTTGGATCGGGACGGAGGATCATTGTTTTTT
CDR3aa: CASSLDRDGGSLFF
abundance: NA
d_gene: NA
j_gene: TRBJ1-4
v_gene: TRBV5-1

CDR3nt: TGTGCCAGCAGGGGACAGGGAGATGAGAACACTGAAGCTTTCTTT
CDR3aa: CASRGQGDENTEAFF
abundance: NA
d_gene: TRBD1
j_gene: TRBJ1-1
v_gene: TRBV6-5

CDR3nt: TGCGCCAGCAGCCAAGATATGGGAAATGAAAAACTGTTTTTT
CDR3aa: CASSQDMGNEKLFF
abundance: NA
d_gene: NA
j_gene: TRBJ1-4
v_gene: TRBV4-1

CDR3nt: TGTGCCAGCAGTTTAAGCGGGAACTATGGCTACACCTTC
CDR3aa: CASSLSGNYGYTF
abundance: NA
d_gene: NA
j_gene: TRBJ1-2
v_gene: TRBV28